These 19 T cell receptor beta chains were sequenced from one sample in a study of Ad26.COV2.S vaccination and SARS-CoV-2 variants. TCRdb keeps only in-frame clones here, not all; method: immunoSEQ multiplex PCR. The sample lists over 85,000 clones; less than 85% were seen once. This sample comprised peripheral blood, obtained after recovery from COVID-19. Source of these receptors: a human donor who had recovered from COVID-19.

This clone was observed a handful of times. The rearrangement joins TRBV6-5 to TRBJ1-1; 9 nucleotides match TRBD1. The V segment lost 7 bases and the J segment 5 bases; nucleotides outside the gene matches: 8. This CDR3 region has 14 residues. The germline CDR1 and CDR2 sequences are MNHEY and SVGAGI. The CDR3: CASTLGTGQTEAFF. The DNA of the CDR3 is TGTGCCAGCACCTTGGGGACAGGGCAGACTGAAGCTTTCTTT.

The DNA for the CDR3 is TGCAGCGTTGATCAAGGTCAATCAGGGGCCCTCTCTGGGGCCAACGTCCTGACTTTC. Amino acid sequence: CSVDQGQSGALSGANVLTF. V usage is TRBV29-1 and J usage is TRBJ2-6, with a possible D match to TRBD1 (6 bases). Germline CDR1 SQVTM, CDR2 ANQGSEA. The CDR3 contains 19 residues. Trimming cost V 3 bases and J 0 bases, with 21 bases left between them.

The rearrangement links TRBV3-1 (or the pseudogene TRBV3-2) to TRBJ2-3; tentatively, D is TRBD1 (5 bases). This CDR3 has 18 amino acids. Germline V CDR1 and CDR2: LGHDT, YNNKEL (reference sequence). Trimming stripped 0 bases from V and 1 base from J, with 17 bases between. The chain's CDR3 is CASSQELYQGNCTDTQYF. In DNA, the CDR3 is TGTGCCAGCAGCCAAGAGCTATACCAGGGAAACTGCACAGATACGCAGTATTTT.

The rearrangement links TRBV3-1 (or the pseudogene TRBV3-2) to TRBJ2-5; 7 bases are shared with TRBD2. The germline V gene encodes CDR1 LGHDT and CDR2 YNNKEL (reference sequence). V lost 4 bases to trimming and J lost 1 base; unmatched junction nucleotides: 18. The CDR3 is 19 residues long. In nucleotides, the CDR3 is TGTGCCAGCAGCCCACAGTCCACTTTCGTCCCTAGCGGCCAAGAGACCCAGTACTTC. Residues: CASSPQSTFVPSGQETQYF.

The V call is TRBV6-5, the J call TRBJ1-2; possibly TRBD1 for D (6 bases). The V and J ends lost 0 bases and 4 bases respectively, with 6 bases between them. Germline V gives CDR1 MNHEY, CDR2 SVGAGI. This CDR3 has 13 residues. CDR3 nucleotide sequence: TGTGCCAGCAGTTACTCGACAGGCTATGGCTACACCTTC. Protein sequence: CASSYSTGYGYTF.

The rearrangement links TRBV5-5 to TRBJ2-5, with 7 nucleotides matching TRBD1. The V gene end was trimmed by 2 bases and the J gene end by 2 bases; junction bases not matched to a gene: 6. Germline assignment: CDR1 SGHKS and CDR2 YYEKEE (reference sequence). The CDR3 is made up of 15 amino acids. CDR3 coding DNA: TGTGCCAGCAGCTTCTTAGGGGGCCCTCAAGAGACCCAGTACTTC. Amino acid sequence: CASSFLGGPQETQYF.

This chain links TRBV13 with TRBJ1-3; D uncertain. CDR1 and CDR2 (germline): PRHDT, FYEKMQ (reference sequence). V was cut by 0 bases and J by 2 bases, with 2 bases left in between. The CDR3 sequence is 13 residues long. The CDR3 DNA follows: TGTGCCAGCAGCTTAGGGGCTGGAAACACCATATATTTT. This encodes CASSLGAGNTIYF.

The J gene is TRBJ2-1, the V gene TRBV6-6, with TRBD2 identical over 13 bases. In germline, CDR1 is MNHNY, CDR2 SVGAGI (reference sequence). This CDR3 has 18 amino acids. With 5 bases clipped from V and 6 bases from J, the junction kept 13 bases outside the gene matches. CDR3 protein: CASSRDWGRTSGSNEQFF. The CDR3 DNA follows: TGTGCCAGCAGTCGTGATTGGGGCCGGACTAGCGGGAGCAATGAGCAGTTCTTC.

This chain uses TRBV28 with TRBJ1-2; 9 bases line up with TRBD1. CDR1 and CDR2 from the germline V gene are MDHEN and SYDVKM. V was clipped by 5 bases and J by 5 bases; unmatched bases: 12. This CDR3 has 16 residues. The CDR3 nucleotides read TGTGCCAGCAGTGTTATTGTCCCGGGACAGGGTTATGGCTACACCTTC. Protein sequence: CASSVIVPGQGYGYTF.

The chain couples TRBV6-5 to TRBJ2-2; no reliable D call. The CDR3 has 13 residues. CDR1 and CDR2 (germline): MNHEY, SVGAGI. The germline V and J ends were trimmed by 0 bases and 7 bases, with 6 bases remaining between them. The CDR3 loop is CASSYSSIGELFF. The DNA of the CDR3 is TGTGCCAGCAGTTACTCATCAATCGGGGAGCTGTTTTTT.

This chain connects TRBV5-1 to TRBJ1-1; 9 positions agree with TRBD1. Per the germline V gene, CDR1 is SGHRS and CDR2 is YFSETQ. The V gene end was trimmed by 4 bases and the J gene end by 5 bases; junction bases not matched to a gene: 9. The CDR3 sequence is 15 residues long. CDR3 nucleotides: TGCGCCAGCAGCGCGGACAGGGGACGGGGGACTGAAGCTTTCTTT. It translates to CASSADRGRGTEAFF.

V gene TRBV2 combines with J gene TRBJ1-1; D ambiguous. Trimming removed 1 base from V and 8 bases from J, with 11 bases in between. The CDR3 extends over 13 amino acids. In germline, CDR1 is SNHLY, CDR2 FYNNEI. The CDR3, as DNA: TGTGCCAGCAGTGAAGAGACGGCGCTCGAAGCTTTCTTT. Its protein is CASSEETALEAFF.

The rearrangement uses TRBV28 and TRBJ2-5; TRBD1 or TRBD2 may be the D gene (5 bases each). This CDR3 is built from 13 residues. Trimming took off 5 bases at V and 2 bases at J, with 9 bases between the two ends. Looked up from germline, CDR1 is MDHEN and CDR2 is SYDVKM. CDR3 coding DNA: TGTGCCAGCAGTACCGGGACGCAAGAGACCCAGTACTTC. Translating gives CASSTGTQETQYF.

The J gene is TRBJ2-1, the V gene TRBV4-2; 8 positions agree with TRBD2. The V gene end was trimmed by 0 bases and the J gene end by 3 bases; junction bases not matched to a gene: 4. Germline CDR1 LGHNA, CDR2 YNFKEQ. The CDR3 consists of 16 residues. CDR3 in amino acids: CASSQEGTRGYNEQFF. The CDR3 nucleotides are TGTGCCAGCAGCCAAGAAGGGACTAGGGGCTACAATGAGCAGTTCTTC.

V usage is TRBV4-2 and J usage is TRBJ2-7, with 10 bases fitting TRBD2. Trimming took 4 bases from V and 4 from J; bases not matched to a gene: 7. The CDR3 contains 15 residues. CDR1 and CDR2 (germline): LGHNA, YNFKEQ. The CDR3 nucleotides read TGTGCCAGCAGCCGAGAGCGGGAGGGCGGGTACGAGCAGTACTTC. Protein product: CASSREREGGYEQYF.

The CDR3: CASSPLGAGMREKLFF. For the CDR3, the DNA is TGTGCCAGCAGTCCCCTGGGAGCAGGGATGAGGGAAAAACTGTTTTTT. The genes are TRBV28 and TRBJ1-4; TRBD1 might be the D (5 bases). Germline lookup yields CDR1 MDHEN and CDR2 SYDVKM. V lost 5 bases and J 8 bases, leaving 21 bases between the germline ends. The CDR3 has 16 amino acids.

This chain uses TRBV2 with TRBJ1-2, with D hard to call. The length of the CDR3 is 13 residues. In germline, CDR1 is SNHLY, CDR2 FYNNEI. V lost 6 bases to trimming and J lost 4 bases, with 12 bases between them. The CDR3 coding sequence is TGTGCCAGCAGCCTGGGGTTCGCCTATGGCTACACCTTC. Its protein product is CASSLGFAYGYTF.

The V call is TRBV4-1, the J call TRBJ2-5; possibly TRBD1 or TRBD2 for D (6 bases each). This CDR3 spans 14 amino acids. The germline gives CDR1 MGHRA, CDR2 YSYEKL. V dropped 1 base and J dropped 4 bases, with 10 bases sitting between them. The CDR3 sequence is CASSQGGGGETQYF. The CDR3 coding sequence is TGCGCCAGCAGCCAAGGCGGAGGGGGAGAGACCCAGTACTTC.

The chain employs TRBV10-3 and TRBJ2-7; perhaps TRBD2 as D (5 bases). This CDR3 has 12 residues. CDR1 and CDR2 from the germline V gene are ENHRY and SYGVKD. V was shortened by 5 bases and J by 1 base, with 6 bases between the two germline ends. CDR3 sequence reads: CAISSGSYEQYF. For the CDR3, the DNA is TGTGCCATCAGTAGCGGATCCTACGAGCAGTACTTC.